This TCR beta chain derives from a study of regulatory T cells in long-lasting Graves disease. Sequencing libraries for TCR beta were prepared with iRepertoire HTBI primers and Arm-PCR of CDR3 regions. One entry per CDR3 protein, called by TCRdb with MiXCR from the multiplex PCR reads. The profile shows approximately 350,000 distinct CDR3 sequences, roughly 17% of them singletons. This CDR3 has 13 residues. With 6 bases clipped from V and 2 bases from J, the junction kept 4 bases outside the gene matches. Germline-derived CDR1 and CDR2 are MNHEY and SVGEGT. Remarks on this clonotype: A far larger clone is just one base off, so this is likely a read error.

Time point reported: newly diagnosed GD, antithyroid drugs for less than 3 months. PBMC-extracted RNA yielded the TCR library. The same specimen was also included in a second study, on T cells in Graves' hyperthyroidism and ophthalmopathy. From that report: RT-PCR in the first round (using the HTBI primer set) targeted the TCR CDR3.

The receptor's source is a middle-aged man with Graves disease. Material: peripheral blood mononuclear cells (PBMCs), obtained at new diagnosis, from a patient treated with antithyroid drugs. The chain joins TRBV6-2 or TRBV6-3 to TRBJ2-7; 7 nucleotides match TRBD1. The CDR3 sequence is CASSRDSAYEQYF. The CDR3, as DNA: TGTGCCAGCAGCCGGGACAGTGCCTACGAGCAGTACTTC.